This is a list of T cell receptor beta chains from one sample in a study of blood T cell repertoires in COVID-19. Assay used: immunoSEQ multiplex PCR; TCRdb lists only in-frame clones, some missing. This sample yields fewer than 200,000 clones, of which 88% are seen a single time; roughly 10% belongs to the top ten. Sequencing was carried out using PBMCs or T cells enriched from blood (not recorded which). These receptors were taken from a woman under 30 who had recovered from COVID-19. Both conserved end residues are part of each CDR3. A D gene is named only where the DNA matches it firmly. Where a row states a size, it is once, few, many or the class of an expanded clone; other rows omit it.

J,V,D,size,CDR3
TRBJ1-2,TRBV15,.,once,CATSTWGQDVYGYTF
TRBJ2-2,TRBV10-3,TRBD2,.,CAISKTSGGTNTGELFF
TRBJ1-6,TRBV6-1,.,.,CASSEIAGPPGSPLHF
TRBJ2-5,TRBV20-1,.,.,CSAAGTQYF
TRBJ1-2,TRBV28,.,.,CASSEAPREDLGYTF
TRBJ2-5,TRBV4-1,TRBD2,.,CASSQDFYGAGGLKRKETQYF
TRBJ1-2,TRBV28,.,.,CASGGGDRVYGYTF
TRBJ1-5,TRBV23-1,.,once,CASSQQQPLVDNQPQHF
TRBJ1-3,TRBV7-8,.,.,CASSFGLNSGNTIYF
TRBJ1-1,TRBV5-1,TRBD1,.,CASSLRGQDTEAFF
TRBJ1-4,TRBV7-2,.,.,CASSATGQKVSEKLFF
TRBJ2-5,TRBV7-6,TRBD2,few,CASSPGLAGVQETQYF
TRBJ1-2,TRBV18,.,.,CASSPRAKAPGDYGYTF
TRBJ1-4,TRBV28,.,.,CASSLNEKLFF
TRBJ2-3,TRBV27,.,once,CASSRLGTDTQYF
TRBJ2-1,TRBV25-1,TRBD2,.,CASKSAALAAYNEQFF
TRBJ2-7,TRBV5-5,.,.,CASTRRLPNYEQYF
TRBJ1-2,TRBV5-8,.,.,CASSLALSGYGYTF
TRBJ2-7,TRBV5-1,.,.,CASSLDGRGEQYF
TRBJ1-2,TRBV28,.,few,CASSLGGASVFYGYTF
TRBJ1-2,TRBV5-4,.,.,CASSGGLNYGYTF
TRBJ1-2,TRBV19,TRBD1,.,CASSITRGGQGLYGYTF
TRBJ2-7,TRBV28,TRBD1,.,CASSPPGTGFYEQYF
TRBJ2-5,TRBV28,TRBD2,.,CASKRGGPGETQYF
TRBJ1-2,TRBV2,.,.,CASRRGGTNYGYTF
TRBJ2-1,TRBV27,TRBD2,.,CASSFVLAGYNEQFF
TRBJ1-2,TRBV3-1/TRBV3-2,TRBD1,.,CASSQAGRGQGLNYGYTF
TRBJ1-1,TRBV2,TRBD1,few,CASNGRDRVNGNTEAFF
TRBJ2-3,TRBV5-1,TRBD2,once,CASSLGSGTSTDTQYF
TRBJ1-4,TRBV19,.,.,CASSIGQGGEKLFF
TRBJ1-3,TRBV12-3/TRBV12-4,TRBD1,once,CAGRQGAGNTIYF
TRBJ2-2,TRBV5-1,TRBD1,.,CASSSHGQGATGELFF
TRBJ2-1,TRBV2,TRBD2,few,CASTPFQTSGSTYNEQFF
TRBJ2-7,TRBV19,.,.,CASSIGRDYEQYF
TRBJ1-5,TRBV2,TRBD1,.,CASSGQGANQPQHF
TRBJ2-1,TRBV25-1,TRBD1,.,CASSKGGYEQFF
TRBJ1-2,TRBV30,TRBD1,.,CASNRGPGGYTF
TRBJ2-3,TRBV28,TRBD2,.,CASISPGTSKPDTQYF
TRBJ2-1,TRBV5-1,TRBD2,.,CASSFGGGVNEQFF
TRBJ2-6,TRBV6-5,.,few,CASSIDNSGANVLTF
TRBJ1-2,TRBV4-1,TRBD1,.,CASSQFDREDRGYTF
TRBJ1-4,TRBV5-1,TRBD1,.,CASSLDGTGGNEKLFF
TRBJ2-7,TRBV30,.,.,CAWSVRGAGEQYF
TRBJ2-1,TRBV6-4,.,few,CASSGDGGATYNEQFF
TRBJ2-7,TRBV5-1,.,.,CASSLRFQGTMEQYF
TRBJ2-3,TRBV2,TRBD2,.,CASSGGLAGSTDTQYF
TRBJ2-1,TRBV4-1,.,once,CASSQEERGLSYNEQFF
TRBJ1-5,TRBV19,TRBD1,.,CASSIVTGGGQPQHF
TRBJ2-7,TRBV7-8,.,.,CASSLGLAYEQYF
TRBJ2-5,TRBV11-2,.,few,CASSLTKLAWETQYF
TRBJ2-7,TRBV27,TRBD2,.,CASSLRETYEQYF